One and the same sample provided the 7 T cell receptor beta chains below, sequenced in a study of beta chain features in type 1 diabetes. Study conclusions and caveats: Type 1 diabetes patients had moderately but significantly shorter TCRB CDR3s in all four CD4+ subsets.

The sequenced template was cDNA made from the entire isolated RNA. The assay was immunoSEQ multiplex PCR, and TCRdb's table has in-frame clones only and misses some. The sample holds 300,000 or so clones, roughly an eighth seen once. These TCRs are of unknown antigen specificity. The sequenced sample consisted of naive CD4+ T cells from blood. The origin of the receptors is a man aged 30 to 39 with type 1 diabetes.

This rearrangement joins TRBV4-2 to TRBJ2-7; TRBD1 agrees at 8 bases. CDR1 and CDR2 from the germline V gene are LGHNA and YNFKEQ. The CDR3 extends over 15 amino acids. V lost 1 base and J lost 4; bases outside the gene matches: 6. The CDR3 DNA reads TGTGCCAGCAGCCAAGGACAGGGGACGGGTTACGAGCAGTACTTC. It is translated as CASSQGQGTGYEQYF.

Points on this clone: The sample has other DNA sequences that encode this CDR3 too. The rearrangement uses TRBV5-1 and TRBJ2-2; unclear D gene. The CDR3 consists of 13 residues. Per germline, CDR1 SGHRS and CDR2 YFSETQ. V was shortened by 3 bases and J by 1 base, with 4 bases between the two germline ends. This CDR3 is CASSSGNTGELFF. The CDR3 DNA sequence: TGCGCCAGCAGCTCCGGGAACACCGGGGAGCTGTTTTTT.

The CDR3 here is CASSKGMDTEAFF. In DNA, the CDR3 is TGTGCCAGCAGCAAGGGGATGGACACTGAAGCTTTCTTT. The J gene is TRBJ1-1, the V gene TRBV2, with D possibly matching TRBD1 (5 bases). Trimming pared 6 bases from V and 3 bases from J, leaving 11 bases between. CDR3 length: 13 residues. Germline V gene sequence: CDR1 SNHLY, CDR2 FYNNEI.

The rearrangement uses TRBV5-1 and TRBJ2-1; 11 bases are a match to TRBD2. CDR1 SGHRS and CDR2 YFSETQ come from the germline V gene. V lost 1 base and J lost 3; bases outside the gene matches: 3. This CDR3 has 16 amino acids. The CDR3 region is CASSLLAGGLYNEQFF. The CDR3 DNA reads TGCGCCAGCAGCTTGCTAGCGGGGGGCCTCTACAATGAGCAGTTCTTC.

This clone was detected a few times. The genes are TRBV5-6 and TRBJ1-1, with D unresolved. CDR3 size: 14 residues. Trimming pared 3 bases from V and 1 base from J, leaving 10 bases between. In germline, CDR1 is SGHDT, CDR2 YYEEEE. The CDR3 protein is CASSSGGSNTEAFF. The CDR3 nucleotides are TGTGCCAGCAGCTCTGGTGGCTCGAACACTGAAGCTTTCTTT.

The table lists this clone with a few counts. The gene calls are TRBV30 and TRBJ2-5; D remains ambiguous. Trimming stripped 1 base from V and 2 bases from J, with 8 bases between. CDR3 length: 13 amino acids. The germline V gene has CDR1 GTSNPN and CDR2 SVGIG (reference sequence). CDR3 bases: TGTGCCTGGAGTGGGGCAGCTCAAGAGACCCAGTACTTC. Residues: CAWSGAAQETQYF.

This clone has more than one count but fewer than ten. The rearrangement uses TRBV4-2 and TRBJ2-3, with 7 bases matching TRBD2. The CDR3 has 16 amino acids. V gave up 5 bases and J gave up 3 bases; unmatched junction bases: 11. Germline V gene data show CDR1 as LGHNA and CDR2 as YNFKEQ. CDR3: CASSEWAGDLTDTQYF. CDR3 DNA: TGTGCCAGCAGCGAATGGGCGGGAGACCTGACAGATACGCAGTATTTT.